This T cell receptor (beta chain) is drawn from a study of somatic mutations in cytotoxic T cells in rheumatoid arthritis. The wider study: Sorted by flow to nearly 100% purity were some V beta antibody-stained T-cell populations, including V beta1+ cells sequenced for TCRB.

The CDR3 is 14 amino acids. Germline loops: CDR1 SNHLY, CDR2 FYNNEI. The V end lost 6 bases, the J end lost 1 base, and 7 bases lay between the germline ends. Isolation of the CD4+ and CD8+ populations was accomplished via positive magnetic bead selection, with purity assessed by flow cytometry. Points from the study as a whole: In the expanded CD8+ clones, the antigen targets remained unknown. The top CD8+ clone topped 20% of CD8+ cells in about an eighth of the roughly 65 patients.

To note about this clone: Antigen unknown.

TCRdb's copy holds only in-frame clones and misses some; the assay was immunoSEQ multiplex PCR. The repertoire holds over 15,000 clones, with 60% to 85% as singletons. The clonotype comes from an adult with rheumatoid arthritis. Sequenced sample: CD8+ T cells sorted from blood. V is TRBV2 and J is TRBJ1-6, with D unresolved. The chain's CDR3 is CASRRVSYNSPLHF. CDR3 DNA sequence: TGTGCCAGCAGGCGGGTTTCCTATAATTCACCCCTCCACTTT.